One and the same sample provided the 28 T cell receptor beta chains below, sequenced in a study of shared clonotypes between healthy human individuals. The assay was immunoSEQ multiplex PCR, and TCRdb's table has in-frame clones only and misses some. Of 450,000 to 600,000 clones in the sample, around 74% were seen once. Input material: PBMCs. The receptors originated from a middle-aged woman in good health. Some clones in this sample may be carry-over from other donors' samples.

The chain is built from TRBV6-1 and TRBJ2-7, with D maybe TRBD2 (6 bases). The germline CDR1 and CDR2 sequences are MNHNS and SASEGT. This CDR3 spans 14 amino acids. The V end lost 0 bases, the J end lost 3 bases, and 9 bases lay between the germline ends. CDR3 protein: CASSEAGRDYEQYF. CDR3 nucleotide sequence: TGTGCCAGCAGTGAAGCTGGGCGGGACTACGAGCAGTACTTC.

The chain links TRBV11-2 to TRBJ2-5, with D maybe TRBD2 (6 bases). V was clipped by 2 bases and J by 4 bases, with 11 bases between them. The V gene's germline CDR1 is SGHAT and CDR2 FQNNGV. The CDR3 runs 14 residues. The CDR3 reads CASSLLRERETQYF. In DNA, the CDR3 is TGTGCCAGCAGCTTATTGCGGGAAAGAGAGACCCAGTACTTC.

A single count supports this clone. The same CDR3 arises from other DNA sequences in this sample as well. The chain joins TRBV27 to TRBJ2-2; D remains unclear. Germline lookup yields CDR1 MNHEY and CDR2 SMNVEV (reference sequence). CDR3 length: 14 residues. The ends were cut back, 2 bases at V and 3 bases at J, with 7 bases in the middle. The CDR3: CASSLGGYTGELFF. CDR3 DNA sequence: TGTGCCAGCAGTTTAGGTGGTTACACCGGGGAGCTGTTTTTT.

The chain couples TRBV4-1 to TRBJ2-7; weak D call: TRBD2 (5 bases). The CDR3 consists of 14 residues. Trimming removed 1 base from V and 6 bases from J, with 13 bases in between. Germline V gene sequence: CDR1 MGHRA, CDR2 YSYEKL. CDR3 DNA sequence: TGCGCCAGCAGCCAAGGTTCGTCGGGGAGCGAGCAGTACTTC. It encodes CASSQGSSGSEQYF.

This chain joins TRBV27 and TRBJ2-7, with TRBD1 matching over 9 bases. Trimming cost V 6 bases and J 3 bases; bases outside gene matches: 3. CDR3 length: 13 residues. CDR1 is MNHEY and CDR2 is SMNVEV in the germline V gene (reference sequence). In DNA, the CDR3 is TGTGCCAGCAGGGGACAGGGAGTCTACGAGCAGTACTTC. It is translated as CASRGQGVYEQYF.

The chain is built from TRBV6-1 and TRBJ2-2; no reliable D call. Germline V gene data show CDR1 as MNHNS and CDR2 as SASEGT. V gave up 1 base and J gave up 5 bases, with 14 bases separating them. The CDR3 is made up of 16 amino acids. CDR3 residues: CASSEVMGRRTGELFF. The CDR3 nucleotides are TGTGCCAGCAGTGAAGTGATGGGAAGAAGAACCGGGGAGCTGTTTTTT.

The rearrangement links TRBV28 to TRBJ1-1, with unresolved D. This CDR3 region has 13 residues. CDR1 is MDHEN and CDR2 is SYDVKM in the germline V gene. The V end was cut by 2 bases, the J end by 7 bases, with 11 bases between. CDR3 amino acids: CASSLRIHGEAFF. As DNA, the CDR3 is TGTGCCAGCAGTTTACGAATACATGGTGAAGCTTTCTTT.

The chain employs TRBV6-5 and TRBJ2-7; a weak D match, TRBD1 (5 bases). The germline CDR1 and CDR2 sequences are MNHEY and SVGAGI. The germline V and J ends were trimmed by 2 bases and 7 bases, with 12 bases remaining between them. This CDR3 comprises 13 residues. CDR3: CASSYVGSGEQYF. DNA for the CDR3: TGTGCCAGCAGTTACGTAGGGTCAGGGGAGCAGTACTTC.

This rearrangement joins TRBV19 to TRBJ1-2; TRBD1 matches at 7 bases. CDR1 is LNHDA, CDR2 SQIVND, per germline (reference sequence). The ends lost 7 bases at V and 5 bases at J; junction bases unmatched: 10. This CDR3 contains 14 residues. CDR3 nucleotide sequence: TGTGCCAGTATTGGGACCGACAGGGTTTATGGCTACACCTTC. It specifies CASIGTDRVYGYTF. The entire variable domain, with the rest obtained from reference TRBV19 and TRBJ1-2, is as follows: DGGITQSPKYLFRKEGQNVTLSCEQNLNHDAMYWYRQDPGQGLRLIYYSQIVNDFQKGDIAEGYSVSREKKESFPLTVTSAQKNPTAFYLCASIGTDRVYGYTFGSGTRLTVV.

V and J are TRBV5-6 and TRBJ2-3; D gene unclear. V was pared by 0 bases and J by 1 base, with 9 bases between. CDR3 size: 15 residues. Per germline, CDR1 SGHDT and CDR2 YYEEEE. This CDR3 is CASSLAIRGTDTQYF. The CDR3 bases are TGTGCCAGCAGCTTGGCCATCCGCGGCACAGATACGCAGTATTTT.

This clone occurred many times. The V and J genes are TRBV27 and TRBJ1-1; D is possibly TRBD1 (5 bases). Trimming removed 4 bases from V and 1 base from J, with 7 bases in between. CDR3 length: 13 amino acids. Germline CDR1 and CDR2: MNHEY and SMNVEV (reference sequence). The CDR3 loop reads CASSSTGNTEAFF. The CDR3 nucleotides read TGTGCCAGCAGTTCCACAGGGAACACTGAAGCTTTCTTT.

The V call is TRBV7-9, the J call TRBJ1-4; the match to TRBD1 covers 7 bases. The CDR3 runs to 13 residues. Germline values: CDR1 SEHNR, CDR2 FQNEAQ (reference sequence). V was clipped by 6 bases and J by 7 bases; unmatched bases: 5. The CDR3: CASRRPGGEKLFF. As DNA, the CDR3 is TGTGCCAGCAGGAGACCAGGGGGTGAAAAACTGTTTTTT.

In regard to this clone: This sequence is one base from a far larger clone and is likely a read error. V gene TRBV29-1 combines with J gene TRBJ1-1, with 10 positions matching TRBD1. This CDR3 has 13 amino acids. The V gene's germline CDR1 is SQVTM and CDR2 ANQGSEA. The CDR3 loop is CNGGQGRDTEAFF. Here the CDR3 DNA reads TGCAACGGGGGACAGGGGAGGGACACTGAAGCTTTCTTT.

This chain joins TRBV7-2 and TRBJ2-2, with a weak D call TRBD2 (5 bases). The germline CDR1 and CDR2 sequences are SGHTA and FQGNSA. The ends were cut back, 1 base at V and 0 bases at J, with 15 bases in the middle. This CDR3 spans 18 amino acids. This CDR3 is CASSLGPLLGANTGELFF. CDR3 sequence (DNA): TGTGCCAGCAGCTTAGGGCCCCTGTTGGGAGCGAACACCGGGGAGCTGTTTTTT.

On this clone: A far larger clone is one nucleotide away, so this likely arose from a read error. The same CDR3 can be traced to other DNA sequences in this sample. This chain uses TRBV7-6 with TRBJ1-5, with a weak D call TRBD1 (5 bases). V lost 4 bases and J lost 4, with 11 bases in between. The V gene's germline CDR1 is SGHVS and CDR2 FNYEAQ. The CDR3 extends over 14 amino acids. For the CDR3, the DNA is TGTGCCAGCAGCTACGGGACGGAGAATCAGCCCCAGCATTTT. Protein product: CASSYGTENQPQHF.

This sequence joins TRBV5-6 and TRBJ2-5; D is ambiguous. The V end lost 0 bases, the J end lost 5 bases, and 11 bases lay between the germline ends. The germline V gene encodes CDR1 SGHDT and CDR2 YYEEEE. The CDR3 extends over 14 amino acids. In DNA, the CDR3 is TGTGCCAGCAGCTTGGTTGGGGTGCTGGAGACCCAGTACTTC. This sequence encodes CASSLVGVLETQYF.

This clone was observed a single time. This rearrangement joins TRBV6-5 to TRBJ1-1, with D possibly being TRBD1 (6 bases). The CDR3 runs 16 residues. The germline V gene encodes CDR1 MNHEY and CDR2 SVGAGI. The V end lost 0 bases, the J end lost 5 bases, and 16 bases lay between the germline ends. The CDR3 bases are TGTGCCAGCAGTTACTCCCCGGGGGCTGAGGGGACTGAAGCTTTCTTT. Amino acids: CASSYSPGAEGTEAFF.

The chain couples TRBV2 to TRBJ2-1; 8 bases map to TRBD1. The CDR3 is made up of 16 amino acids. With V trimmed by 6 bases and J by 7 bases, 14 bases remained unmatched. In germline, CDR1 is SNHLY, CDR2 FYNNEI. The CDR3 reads CASSGPLQGVRNEQFF. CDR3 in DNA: TGTGCCAGCAGCGGCCCCCTACAGGGGGTGCGGAATGAGCAGTTCTTC.

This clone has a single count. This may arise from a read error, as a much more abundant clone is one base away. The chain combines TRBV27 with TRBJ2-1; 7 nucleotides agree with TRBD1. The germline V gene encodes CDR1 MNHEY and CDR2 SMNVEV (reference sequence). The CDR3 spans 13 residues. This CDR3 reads CASRWDRYNKQFF. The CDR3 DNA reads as TGTGCCAGCCGTTGGGACAGATACAATAAGCAGTTCTTC.

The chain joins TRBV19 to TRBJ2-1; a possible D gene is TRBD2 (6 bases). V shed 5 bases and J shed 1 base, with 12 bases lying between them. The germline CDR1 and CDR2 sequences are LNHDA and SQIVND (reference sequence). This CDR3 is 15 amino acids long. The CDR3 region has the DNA TGTGCCAGTAGTCCCGGGACTTTGTCCTACAATGAGCAGTTCTTC. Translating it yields CASSPGTLSYNEQFF.

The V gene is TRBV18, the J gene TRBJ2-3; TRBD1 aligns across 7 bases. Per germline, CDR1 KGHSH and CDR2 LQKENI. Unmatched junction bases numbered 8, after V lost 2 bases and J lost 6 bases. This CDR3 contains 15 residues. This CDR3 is CASSPWAGGLDTQYF. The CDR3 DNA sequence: TGTGCCAGCTCACCATGGGCAGGGGGATTGGATACGCAGTATTTT.

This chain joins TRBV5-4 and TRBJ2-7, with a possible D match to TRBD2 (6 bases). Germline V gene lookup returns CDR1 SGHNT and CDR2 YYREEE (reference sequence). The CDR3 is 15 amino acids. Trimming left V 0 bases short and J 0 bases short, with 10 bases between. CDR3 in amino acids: CASSLGGATSYEQYF. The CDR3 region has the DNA TGTGCCAGCAGCTTGGGCGGGGCCACCTCCTACGAGCAGTACTTC.

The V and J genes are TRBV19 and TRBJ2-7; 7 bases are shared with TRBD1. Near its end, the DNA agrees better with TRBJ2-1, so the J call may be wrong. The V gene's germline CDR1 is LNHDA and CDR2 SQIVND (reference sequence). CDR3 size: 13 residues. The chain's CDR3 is CASSPGQADEQFF. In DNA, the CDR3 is TGTGCCAGTAGTCCCGGACAGGCGGATGAGCAGTTCTTC.

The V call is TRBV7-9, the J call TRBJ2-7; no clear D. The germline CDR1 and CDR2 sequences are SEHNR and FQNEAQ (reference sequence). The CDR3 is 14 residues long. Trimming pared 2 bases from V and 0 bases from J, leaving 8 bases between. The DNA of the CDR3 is TGTGCCAGCAGCTTAAACGCGGCCTCCTACGAGCAGTACTTC. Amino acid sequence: CASSLNAASYEQYF.

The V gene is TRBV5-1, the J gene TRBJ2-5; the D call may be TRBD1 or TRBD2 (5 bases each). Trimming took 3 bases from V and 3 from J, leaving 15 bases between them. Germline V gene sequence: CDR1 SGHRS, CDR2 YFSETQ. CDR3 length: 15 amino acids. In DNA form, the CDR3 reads TGCGCCAGCAGCTGGGCCGGGACGGCGAAAGAGACCCAGTACTTC. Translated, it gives CASSWAGTAKETQYF.

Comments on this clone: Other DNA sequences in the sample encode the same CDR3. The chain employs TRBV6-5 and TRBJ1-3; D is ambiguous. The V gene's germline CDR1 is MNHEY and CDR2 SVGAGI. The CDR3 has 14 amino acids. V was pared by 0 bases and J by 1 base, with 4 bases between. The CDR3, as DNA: TGTGCCAGCAGTTACTCGGGTTCTGGAAACACCATATATTTT. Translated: CASSYSGSGNTIYF.

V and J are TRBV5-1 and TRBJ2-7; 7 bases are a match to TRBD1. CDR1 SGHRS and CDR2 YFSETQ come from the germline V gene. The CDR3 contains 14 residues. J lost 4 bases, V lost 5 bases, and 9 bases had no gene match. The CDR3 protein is CASSMEQGPYEQYF. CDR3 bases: TGCGCCAGCAGTATGGAACAGGGGCCGTACGAGCAGTACTTC.

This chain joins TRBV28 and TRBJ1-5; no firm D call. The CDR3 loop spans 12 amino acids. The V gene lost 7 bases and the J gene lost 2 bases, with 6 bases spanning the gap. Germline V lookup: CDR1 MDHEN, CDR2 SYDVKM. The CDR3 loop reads CASNQGNQPQHF. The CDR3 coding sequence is TGTGCCAGCAACCAAGGCAATCAGCCCCAGCATTTT.